This paragraph reports one TCR beta chain. Its antigen is unknown. Recipients were bled about 28 days pretransplant and at posttransplant days 30, 100, 180. This sample is drawn from a study of T cell clonotyping in hematopoietic cell transplantation. The CDR3 runs 12 residues. Trimming removed 6 bases at V and 8 bases at J, with 13 bases between. Germline V lookup: CDR1 MNHEY, CDR2 SVGAGI. Study-level points and caveats: After transplant, recipient diversity fell while pathologically expanded clonotypes grew through day 180.

The repertoire was sequenced with immunoSEQ multiplex PCR; TCRdb's copy has only in-frame clones and lacks some. The table shows over a thousand clones, with 70% to 90% occurring only once. The sample consisted of peripheral blood mononuclear cells, taken 180 days after allogeneic stem cell transplant. The chain joins TRBV6-5 to TRBJ1-2; D may be TRBD1 (5 bases). This sequence was found in a female patient aged 45 to 65 who had an allogeneic stem cell transplant from an unrelated donor, so T cells may come from the graft donor. Some clones in this sample may be carry-over from other donors' samples. CDR3 residues: CASSSTGGGYTF. The CDR3 DNA reads as TGTGCCAGCAGCTCCACGGGGGGGGGCTACACCTTC.